The next 29 T cell receptor beta chains were all read from a single sample in a study of cytomegalovirus exposure and HLA in healthy donors. The study ran its PCR with 60 Vbeta and 13 Jbeta primers. Some clones are missing from TCRdb's copy, which holds only in-frame ones; the method was immunoSEQ multiplex PCR. Of 160,000 or so clones listed, around four fifths are singletons. The sequenced sample consisted of PBMCs. These receptors were taken from a woman between 18 and 30 years old in good health and CMV-seronegative.

V usage is TRBV11-2 and J usage is TRBJ2-7; 12 nucleotides match TRBD1. CDR1 and CDR2 (germline): SGHAT, FQNNGV. With 6 bases clipped from V and 7 bases from J, the junction kept 7 bases outside the gene matches. CDR3 length: 14 amino acids. CDR3 amino acids: CASSPGQGAREQYF. CDR3 DNA: TGTGCCAGCAGTCCGGGACAGGGGGCGAGGGAGCAGTACTTC.

As DNA, the CDR3 is TGTGCCAGCAGCCACTCGGGGTTAGAGACCGGGGAGCTGTTTTTT. Translating gives CASSHSGLETGELFF. This sequence joins TRBV7-8 and TRBJ2-2, with D perhaps matching TRBD2 (5 bases). Trimming removed 5 bases at V and 5 bases at J, with 15 bases between. CDR3 size: 15 residues. The germline V gene has CDR1 SGHVS and CDR2 FQNEAQ.

The chain is built from TRBV7-3 and TRBJ2-1, with 9 bases that match TRBD1. V dropped 4 bases and J dropped 7; count of bases not matched to a gene: 8. This CDR3 spans 15 amino acids. CDR1 is SGHTA, CDR2 FQGTGA, per germline. Written as DNA, the CDR3 is TGTGCCAGCAGCTCCACAGGGGGCGCGGGGAATGAGCAGTTCTTC. It yields the protein CASSSTGGAGNEQFF.

There are a few counts of this clone. V is TRBV6-4 and J is TRBJ2-3; D possibly corresponds to TRBD2 (5 bases). The CDR3 consists of 14 residues. V shed 4 bases and J shed 6 bases, with 14 bases lying between them. Germline values: CDR1 MRHNA, CDR2 SNTAGT. CDR3 in DNA: TGTGCCAGCAGTGGTACCTTGGAGGCGGATACGCAGTATTTT. Amino acids: CASSGTLEADTQYF.

The V and J genes are TRBV30 and TRBJ2-3; 8 nucleotides agree with TRBD2. The CDR3 is 12 amino acids. Trimming removed 8 bases from V and 0 bases from J; junction bases left unmatched: 1. Germline V CDR1 and CDR2: GTSNPN, SVGIG (reference sequence). The DNA for the CDR3 is TGTGCCCGGGGGGGGAGCACAGATACGCAGTATTTT. Translating gives CARGGSTDTQYF. The whole variable domain, remainder taken from reference TRBV30 and TRBJ2-3, is SQTIHQWPATLVQPVGSPLSLECTVEGTSNPNLYWYRQAAGRGLQLLFYSVGIGQISSEVPQNLSASRPQDRQFILSSKKLLLSDSGFYLCARGGSTDTQYFGPGTRLTVL.

V gene TRBV7-9 combines with J gene TRBJ1-1, with a weak D call TRBD1 (5 bases). V was shortened by 5 bases and J by 6 bases, with 10 bases between the two germline ends. The length of the CDR3 is 12 residues. Germline CDR1 reads SEHNR; CDR2 reads FQNEAQ (reference sequence). The CDR3 sequence: CASSLRVPEAFF. DNA of the CDR3: TGTGCCAGCAGCCTCAGGGTCCCTGAAGCTTTCTTT.

V usage is TRBV10-3 and J usage is TRBJ1-4, with unresolved D. V was shortened by 4 bases and J by 4 bases, with 7 bases between the two germline ends. The CDR3 is 13 residues long. Germline assignment: CDR1 ENHRY and CDR2 SYGVKD. This CDR3 reads CAISVGDNEKLFF. As DNA, the CDR3 is TGTGCCATCAGTGTCGGGGATAATGAAAAACTGTTTTTT.

V and J are TRBV11-2 and TRBJ1-2; perhaps TRBD1 as D (5 bases). Deletions cut 1 base from V and 7 bases from J, with 16 bases between. Germline V gene data show CDR1 as SGHAT and CDR2 as FQNNGV. CDR3 length: 15 residues. The CDR3 DNA reads as TGTGCCAGCAGCTTAGGGAGGGGTATTGGTACTGGCTACACCTTC. Translating it yields CASSLGRGIGTGYTF.

V and J are TRBV4-2 and TRBJ1-5; D remains ambiguous. The germline V gene has CDR1 LGHNA and CDR2 YNFKEQ. Trimming took off 1 base at V and 0 bases at J, with 7 bases between the two ends. The CDR3 runs 15 residues. CDR3 bases: TGTGCCAGCAGCCAAGTCCTTTCTAGCAATCAGCCCCAGCATTTT. Amino acid sequence: CASSQVLSSNQPQHF.

CDR3 nucleotide sequence: TGTGCTAGTGGTCTAGGACAGGGGGCTAGAGATACGCAGTATTTT. Its translation: CASGLGQGARDTQYF. The V gene is TRBV12-5, the J gene TRBJ2-3; TRBD1 aligns across 11 bases. Germline V CDR1 and CDR2: LGHNT, FRNRAP. CDR3 length: 15 residues. Trimming cost V 5 bases and J 5 bases; bases outside gene matches: 6.

This clone counts as medium-sized (0.01 to 0.1%). The chain is built from TRBV11-2 and TRBJ1-5, with TRBD1 matching over 8 bases. CDR1 and CDR2 (germline): SGHAT, FQNNGV. The CDR3 is made up of 14 amino acids. V dropped 1 base and J dropped 4; count of bases not matched to a gene: 0. CDR3 sequence: CASSLGTGNQPQHF. The CDR3 coding sequence is TGTGCCAGCAGCTTAGGGACAGGGAATCAGCCCCAGCATTTT.

This sequence joins TRBV28 and TRBJ1-2; the match to TRBD1 covers 8 bases. The V gene end was trimmed by 5 bases and the J gene end by 4 bases; junction bases not matched to a gene: 9. Per germline, CDR1 MDHEN and CDR2 SYDVKM. The CDR3 consists of 15 residues. The CDR3 protein is CASSPLGQVIYGYTF. CDR3 nucleotide sequence: TGTGCCAGCAGTCCACTGGGACAGGTGATCTATGGCTACACCTTC.

The rearrangement joins TRBV18 to TRBJ2-7; 12 bases map to TRBD1. The CDR3 sequence is 14 residues long. V was clipped by 8 bases and J by 5 bases; unmatched bases: 7. Germline-derived CDR1 and CDR2 are KGHSH and LQKENI. The CDR3 nucleotides read TGTGCCAGCACCTCCGGGACAGGGGGCAACGAGCAGTACTTC. Translated: CASTSGTGGNEQYF.

The gene calls are TRBV5-1 and TRBJ2-3; TRBD1 matches 8 bases. V shed 0 bases and J 3 bases; nucleotides not matched to a gene: 3. This CDR3 has 15 residues. The germline V gene has CDR1 SGHRS and CDR2 YFSETQ. The CDR3 DNA follows: TGCGCCAGCAGCTTGGGTACAGGGGGGACAGATACGCAGTATTTT. This translates into CASSLGTGGTDTQYF.

This rearrangement joins TRBV5-8 to TRBJ1-4; TRBD1 matches 7 bases. V lost 0 bases to trimming and J lost 4 bases; unmatched junction nucleotides: 6. This CDR3 spans 16 amino acids. CDR1 and CDR2 from the germline V gene are SGHTS and YDEGEE. The CDR3 coding sequence is TGTGCCAGCAGCTTGGGGGAGACAGGGTTTAATGAAAAACTGTTTTTT. Its protein product is CASSLGETGFNEKLFF.

This sequence joins TRBV14 and TRBJ1-2; D gene unclear. Germline V gene lookup returns CDR1 SGHDN and CDR2 FVKESK. The CDR3 spans 15 residues. V lost 2 bases and J lost 2, with 12 bases in between. DNA of the CDR3: TGTGCCAGCAGCCAAAACTGGGCCAGCAACTATGGCTACACCTTC. Translation gives CASSQNWASNYGYTF. The whole variable domain, remainder taken from reference TRBV14 and TRBJ1-2, is EAGVTQFPSHSVIEKGQTVTLRCDPISGHDNLYWYRRVMGKEIKFLLHFVKESKQDESGMPNNRFLAERTGGTYSTLKVQPAELEDSGVYFCASSQNWASNYGYTFGSGTRLTVV.

The CDR3 nucleotides read TGTGCCAGCAGTGAACACCCAGGGGTCTCTGGAAACACCATATATTTT. Its protein product is CASSEHPGVSGNTIYF. The chain is built from TRBV6-1 and TRBJ1-3, with D possibly matching TRBD1 (6 bases). Germline-derived CDR1 and CDR2 are MNHNS and SASEGT. V lost 2 bases to trimming and J lost 0 bases, with 11 bases between them. CDR3 length: 16 residues.

The chain's CDR3 is CASSSVGGRNTEAFF. The CDR3 region has the DNA TGTGCCAGCAGTTCCGTGGGGGGGAGGAACACTGAAGCTTTCTTT. This rearrangement joins TRBV6-5 to TRBJ1-1; the D gene is possibly TRBD1 (5 bases). The V gene lost 4 bases and the J gene lost 1 base, with 13 bases spanning the gap. Germline V gene lookup returns CDR1 MNHEY and CDR2 SVGAGI. The CDR3 length is 15 residues.

The chain links TRBV5-4 to TRBJ1-2; D possibly corresponds to TRBD1 (6 bases). The ends were cut back, 5 bases at V and 0 bases at J, with 14 bases in the middle. Germline CDR1 is SGHNT and CDR2 is YYREEE (reference sequence). The CDR3 sequence is 15 residues long. The CDR3 reads CASSYGQFTNYGYTF. In DNA form, the CDR3 reads TGTGCCAGCAGTTACGGACAGTTTACTAACTATGGCTACACCTTC.

Concerning this clone: Other DNA sequences within the sample encode an identical CDR3. The CDR3 sequence: CASSTAGDNKETQYF. CDR3 in DNA: TGTGCCAGCAGCACCGCAGGGGATAATAAAGAGACCCAGTACTTC. This rearrangement joins TRBV5-6 to TRBJ2-5; a weak D match, TRBD1 (6 bases). Trimming shortened V by 4 bases and J by 3 bases, and 16 bases separated the two germline ends. Germline assignment: CDR1 SGHDT and CDR2 YYEEEE. The CDR3 has 15 amino acids.

V gene TRBV7-2 combines with J gene TRBJ1-1; weak D call: TRBD1 (5 bases). Per the germline V gene, CDR1 is SGHTA and CDR2 is FQGNSA. Trimming removed 4 bases from V and 4 bases from J, with 13 bases in between. CDR3 length: 14 amino acids. The CDR3 sequence: CASSWRGRRTEAFF. The CDR3 region has the DNA TGTGCCAGCAGCTGGAGGGGCCGCCGCACTGAAGCTTTCTTT.

This clone was seen just once. This chain links TRBV7-2 with TRBJ1-2, with D unclear. Trimming pared 1 base from V and 8 bases from J, leaving 11 bases between. Germline CDR1 and CDR2: SGHTA and FQGNSA. This CDR3 contains 13 residues. This CDR3 is CASSLGRAGGYTF. Here the CDR3 DNA reads TGTGCCAGCAGCTTAGGGCGAGCGGGGGGCTACACCTTC.

CDR3: CASSWGGVGNQPQHF. For the CDR3, the DNA is TGTGCCAGCAGCTGGGGGGGAGTGGGCAATCAGCCCCAGCATTTT. The V and J genes are TRBV5-5 and TRBJ1-5; a weak D match, TRBD1 (5 bases). The germline V gene has CDR1 SGHKS and CDR2 YYEKEE (reference sequence). The length of the CDR3 is 15 residues. V lost 3 bases and J lost 2, with 12 bases in between.

This clone came up a few times. V is TRBV28 and J is TRBJ1-6; D gene ambiguous. This CDR3 contains 19 residues. Germline CDR1 reads MDHEN; CDR2 reads SYDVKM. V was pared by 1 base and J by 0 bases, with 16 bases between. CDR3 residues: CASSLSYLVRSSYNSPLHF. The DNA for the CDR3 is TGTGCCAGCAGTTTATCGTATCTTGTCAGAAGCTCCTATAATTCACCCCTCCACTTT. The variable domain in full, with the rest retrieved from reference TRBV28 and TRBJ1-6, is DVKVTQSSRYLVKRTGEKVFLECVQDMDHENMFWYRQDPGLGLRLIYFSYDVKMKEKGDIPEGYSVSREKKERFSLILESASTNQTSMYLCASSLSYLVRSSYNSPLHFGNGTRLTVT.

The rearrangement uses TRBV5-6 and TRBJ2-1; 10 nucleotides align to TRBD2. Per the germline V gene, CDR1 is SGHDT and CDR2 is YYEEEE. The CDR3 runs 16 residues. The J segment lost 6 bases and the V segment lost 3 bases, leaving 9 bases of the junction unmatched. In DNA form, the CDR3 reads TGTGCCAGCAGCTCTCCCGGACTAGCGGATTTCAATGAGCAGTTCTTC. As protein: CASSSPGLADFNEQFF.

The genes are TRBV5-4 and TRBJ2-3; TRBD2 matches at 9 bases. CDR3 size: 15 residues. Germline V gene lookup returns CDR1 SGHNT and CDR2 YYREEE (reference sequence). With 4 bases clipped from V and 3 bases from J, the junction kept 6 bases outside the gene matches. The CDR3 reads CASSVSGGFTDTQYF. DNA for the CDR3: TGTGCCAGCAGCGTGAGCGGGGGGTTTACAGATACGCAGTATTTT.

The chain employs TRBV2 and TRBJ2-5, with D perhaps matching TRBD2 (6 bases). Germline CDR1 and CDR2: SNHLY and FYNNEI. Trimming stripped 2 bases from V and 5 bases from J, with 12 bases between. This CDR3 spans 14 amino acids. The CDR3: CASSEQGLRETQYF. The CDR3 DNA reads as TGTGCCAGCAGTGAACAGGGACTCAGGGAGACCCAGTACTTC. The whole variable domain, filled in from reference TRBV2 and TRBJ2-5, reads EPEVTQTPSHQVTQMGQEVILRCVPISNHLYFYWYRQILGQKVEFLVSFYNNEISEKSEIFDDQFSVERPDGSNFTLKIRSTKLEDSAMYFCASSEQGLRETQYFGPGTRLLVL.

The J gene is TRBJ2-2, the V gene TRBV28, with D maybe TRBD1 (6 bases). Germline CDR1 MDHEN, CDR2 SYDVKM. The CDR3 has 15 amino acids. V was cut by 10 bases and J by 3 bases, with 18 bases left in between. DNA for the CDR3: TGTGCCACCCTAAGGGGGTTAAGGTACACCGGGGAGCTGTTTTTT. Amino acid sequence: CATLRGLRYTGELFF.

The CDR3 nucleotides read TGTGCCAGCAGCTTAGGTCGTTCGGACAGCGTGTCCTACGAGCAGTACTTC. Amino acids: CASSLGRSDSVSYEQYF. The chain employs TRBV7-9 and TRBJ2-7; weak D call: TRBD1 (6 bases). Per germline, CDR1 SEHNR and CDR2 FQNEAQ (reference sequence). The CDR3 has 17 amino acids. V dropped 1 base and J dropped 1 base, with 17 bases sitting between them. Filled out from reference TRBV7-9 and TRBJ2-7, the complete variable domain reads DTGVSQNPRHKITKRGQNVTFRCDPISEHNRLYWYRQTLGQGPEFLTYFQNEAQLEKSRLLSDRFSAERPKGSFSTLEIQRTEQGDSAMYLCASSLGRSDSVSYEQYFGPGTRLTVT.